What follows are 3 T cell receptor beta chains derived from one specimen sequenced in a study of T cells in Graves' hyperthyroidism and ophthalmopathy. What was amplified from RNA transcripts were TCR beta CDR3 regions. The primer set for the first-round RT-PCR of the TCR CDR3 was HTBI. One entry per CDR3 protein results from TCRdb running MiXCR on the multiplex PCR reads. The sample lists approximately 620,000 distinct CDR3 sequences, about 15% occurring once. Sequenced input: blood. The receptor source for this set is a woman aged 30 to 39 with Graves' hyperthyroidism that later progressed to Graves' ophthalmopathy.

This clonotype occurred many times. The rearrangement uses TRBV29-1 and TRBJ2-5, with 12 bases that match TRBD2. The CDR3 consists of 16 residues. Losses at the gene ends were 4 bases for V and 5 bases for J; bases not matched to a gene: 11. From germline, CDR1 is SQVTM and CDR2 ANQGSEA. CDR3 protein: CSVVTSGRTTGETQYF. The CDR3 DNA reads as TGCAGCGTTGTTACTAGCGGGAGGACAACGGGCGAGACCCAGTACTTC.

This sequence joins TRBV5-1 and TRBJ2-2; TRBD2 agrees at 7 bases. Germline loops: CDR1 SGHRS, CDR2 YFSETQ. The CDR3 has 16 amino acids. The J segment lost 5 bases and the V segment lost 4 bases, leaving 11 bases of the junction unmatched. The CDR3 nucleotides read TGCGCCAGCAGCACTGATCCTAGCGGTGGGACCGGGGAGCTGTTTTTT. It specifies CASSTDPSGGTGELFF.

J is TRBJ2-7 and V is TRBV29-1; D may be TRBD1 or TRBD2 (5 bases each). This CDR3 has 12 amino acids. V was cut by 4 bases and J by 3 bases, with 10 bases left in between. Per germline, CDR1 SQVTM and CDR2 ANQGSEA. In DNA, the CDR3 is TGCAGCGTTGGGGGGAACCTCTACGAGCAGTACTTC. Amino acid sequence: CSVGGNLYEQYF.